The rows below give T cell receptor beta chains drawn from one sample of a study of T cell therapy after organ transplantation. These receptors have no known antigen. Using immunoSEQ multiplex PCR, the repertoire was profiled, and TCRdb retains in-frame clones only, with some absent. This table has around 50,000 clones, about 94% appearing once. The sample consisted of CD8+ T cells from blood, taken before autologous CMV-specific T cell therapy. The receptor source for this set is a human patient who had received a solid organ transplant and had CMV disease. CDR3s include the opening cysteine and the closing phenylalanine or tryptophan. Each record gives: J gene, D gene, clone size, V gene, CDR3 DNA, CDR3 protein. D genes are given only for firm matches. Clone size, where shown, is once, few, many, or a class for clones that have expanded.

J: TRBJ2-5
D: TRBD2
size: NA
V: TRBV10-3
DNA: TGTGCCATCAGCACCGGGACTAGCGGGAGGCAGCAAGAGACCCAGTACTTC
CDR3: CAISTGTSGRQQETQYF

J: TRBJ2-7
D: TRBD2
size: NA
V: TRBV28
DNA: TGTGCTTCCGGGACTAGCGGCTACGAGCAGTACTTC
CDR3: CASGTSGYEQYF

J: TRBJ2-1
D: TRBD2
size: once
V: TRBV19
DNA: TGTGCCAGTACCCCTAGCGGGGGCTCGGCAAATGAGCAGTTCTTC
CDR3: CASTPSGGSANEQFF

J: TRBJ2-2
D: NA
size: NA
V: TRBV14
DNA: TGTGCCAGCAGCCCAGACTACCCGAACACCGGGGAGCTGTTTTTT
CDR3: CASSPDYPNTGELFF

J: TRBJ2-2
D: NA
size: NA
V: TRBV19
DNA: TGTGCCAGTAGTAGAGCCACCGGGGAGCTGTTTTTT
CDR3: CASSRATGELFF

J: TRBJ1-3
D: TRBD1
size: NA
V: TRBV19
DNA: TGTGCCAGTAGTGCCCAGGGGGAAGGGGCAGGAAACACCATATATTTT
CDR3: CASSAQGEGAGNTIYF

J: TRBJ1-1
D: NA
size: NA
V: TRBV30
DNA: TGTGCCTGGAGTTCTTTGGACACTGAAGCTTTCTTT
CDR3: CAWSSLDTEAFF

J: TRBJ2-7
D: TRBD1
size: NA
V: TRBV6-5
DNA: TGTGCCAGCAGTCCCCAGACAGGGCCGGGGAACGAGCAGTACTTC
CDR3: CASSPQTGPGNEQYF

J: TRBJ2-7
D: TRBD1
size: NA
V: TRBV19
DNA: TGTGCCAGTAGTATAGATCTGGAGACAGGGGGTGAGGACGAGCAGTACTTC
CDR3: CASSIDLETGGEDEQYF

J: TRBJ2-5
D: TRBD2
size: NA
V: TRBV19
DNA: TGTGCCAGTTCGATGCGGGGGGGCCGGAGGGAGACCCAGTACTTC
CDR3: CASSMRGGRRETQYF

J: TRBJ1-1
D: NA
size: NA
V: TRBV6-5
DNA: TGTGCCAGCAGGACAATCGAACGGGACACTGAAGCTTTCTTT
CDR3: CASRTIERDTEAFF

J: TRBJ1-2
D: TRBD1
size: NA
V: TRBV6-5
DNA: TGTGCCAGCACCTCAGACAGGGCAAACTATGGCTACACCTTC
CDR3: CASTSDRANYGYTF

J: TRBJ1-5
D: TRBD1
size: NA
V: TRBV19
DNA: TGTGCCAGTACCCCTAAGGACAGGGCGGCGGGTCAGCCCCAGCATTTT
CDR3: CASTPKDRAAGQPQHF

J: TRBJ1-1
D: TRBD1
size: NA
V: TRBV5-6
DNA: TGTGCCAGCAGCTTAGGGGGCGCTACTGAAGCTTTCTTT
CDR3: CASSLGGATEAFF

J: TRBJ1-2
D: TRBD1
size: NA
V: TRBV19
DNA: TGTGCCGGCACAACAGGGGGGAAGGGCTACACCTTC
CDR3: CAGTTGGKGYTF

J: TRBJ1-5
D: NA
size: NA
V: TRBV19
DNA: TGTGCCAGCCGGGGGTACGGGCGCAATCAGCCCCAGCATTTT
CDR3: CASRGYGRNQPQHF

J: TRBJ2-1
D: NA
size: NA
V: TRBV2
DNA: TGTGCCAGCGGGGGAGGGGGACACAATGAGCAGTTCTTC
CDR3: CASGGGGHNEQFF

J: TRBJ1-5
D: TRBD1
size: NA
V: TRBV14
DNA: TGTGCCAGCAGCCACCTGGACAGGAATAGCAATCAGCCCCAGCATTTT
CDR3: CASSHLDRNSNQPQHF

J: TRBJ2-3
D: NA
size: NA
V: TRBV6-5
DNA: TGTGCCAGCAGTTACCCCTACAAGGGACCCACAGATACGCAGTATTTT
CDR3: CASSYPYKGPTDTQYF

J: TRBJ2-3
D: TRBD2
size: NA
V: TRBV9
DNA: TGTGCCAGCAGCGACCAAACGGCCAGCGGGGACGCAGATACGCAGTATTTT
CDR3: CASSDQTASGDADTQYF

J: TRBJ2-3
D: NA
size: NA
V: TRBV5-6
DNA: TGTGCCAGCAGCTCCGCCCGCACAGATACGCAGTATTTT
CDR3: CASSSARTDTQYF

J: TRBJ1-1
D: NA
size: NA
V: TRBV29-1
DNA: TGCAGCGTGGGACACCCGAACACTGAAGCTTTCTTT
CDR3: CSVGHPNTEAFF

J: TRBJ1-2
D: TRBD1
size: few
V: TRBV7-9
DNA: TGTGCCAGCAGCCCTCGGGAGGGGGCCCTTTCTCCCTATGGCTACACCTTC
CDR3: CASSPREGALSPYGYTF

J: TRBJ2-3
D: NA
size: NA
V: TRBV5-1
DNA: TGCGCCAGCAGCTTCGGACGGAGTAGCACAGATACGCAGTATTTT
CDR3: CASSFGRSSTDTQYF

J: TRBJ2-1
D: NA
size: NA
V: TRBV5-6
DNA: TGTGCCAGCAGCTACTCCGGTAATGAGCAGTTCTTC
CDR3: CASSYSGNEQFF

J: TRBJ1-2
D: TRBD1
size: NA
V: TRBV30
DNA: TGTGCCTGGCATAGGACAGGGCCTTATGGCTACACCTTC
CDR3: CAWHRTGPYGYTF